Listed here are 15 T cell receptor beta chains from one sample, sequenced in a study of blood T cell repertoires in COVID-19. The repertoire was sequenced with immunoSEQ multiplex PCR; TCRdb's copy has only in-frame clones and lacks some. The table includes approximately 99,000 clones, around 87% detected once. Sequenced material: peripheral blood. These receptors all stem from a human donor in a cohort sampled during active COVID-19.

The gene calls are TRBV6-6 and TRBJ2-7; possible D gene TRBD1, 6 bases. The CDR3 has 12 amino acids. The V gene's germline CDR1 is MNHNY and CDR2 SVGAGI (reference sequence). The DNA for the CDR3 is TGTGGGGCTCGTGGACAGCGCTACGAGCAGTACTTC. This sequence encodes CGARGQRYEQYF.

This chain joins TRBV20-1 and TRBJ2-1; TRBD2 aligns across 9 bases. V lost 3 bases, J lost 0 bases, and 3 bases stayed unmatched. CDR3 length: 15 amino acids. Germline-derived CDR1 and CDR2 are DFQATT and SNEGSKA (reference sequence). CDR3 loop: CSASSGSLSYNEQFF. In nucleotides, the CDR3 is TGCAGTGCTAGTAGCGGGAGCCTCTCCTACAATGAGCAGTTCTTC.

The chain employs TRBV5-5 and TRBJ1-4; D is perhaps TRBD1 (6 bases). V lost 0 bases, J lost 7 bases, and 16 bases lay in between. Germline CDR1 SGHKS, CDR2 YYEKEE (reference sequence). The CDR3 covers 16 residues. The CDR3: CASSLVQGSPSEKLFF. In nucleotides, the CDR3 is TGTGCCAGCAGCTTGGTGCAGGGGAGCCCCAGTGAAAAACTGTTTTTT.

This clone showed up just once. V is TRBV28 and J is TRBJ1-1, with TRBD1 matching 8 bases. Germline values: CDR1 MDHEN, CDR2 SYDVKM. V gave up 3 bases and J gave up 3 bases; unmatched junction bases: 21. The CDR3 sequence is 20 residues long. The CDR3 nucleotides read TGTGCCAGCAGTTTTCGGTACAGGGGGTGGATTGAGGACAGGGACACTGAAGCTTTCTTT. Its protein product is CASSFRYRGWIEDRDTEAFF.

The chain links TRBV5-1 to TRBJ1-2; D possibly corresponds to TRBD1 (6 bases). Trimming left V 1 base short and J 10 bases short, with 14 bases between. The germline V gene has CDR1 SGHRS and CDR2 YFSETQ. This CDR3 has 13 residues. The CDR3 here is CASSLIQGIDYTF. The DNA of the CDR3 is TGCGCCAGCAGCTTGATACAGGGAATAGACTACACCTTC.

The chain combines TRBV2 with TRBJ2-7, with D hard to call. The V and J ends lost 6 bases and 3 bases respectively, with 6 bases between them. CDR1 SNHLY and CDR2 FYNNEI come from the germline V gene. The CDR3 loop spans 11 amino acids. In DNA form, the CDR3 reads TGTGCCAGCAGCCGACTCTACGAGCAGTACTTC. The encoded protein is CASSRLYEQYF.

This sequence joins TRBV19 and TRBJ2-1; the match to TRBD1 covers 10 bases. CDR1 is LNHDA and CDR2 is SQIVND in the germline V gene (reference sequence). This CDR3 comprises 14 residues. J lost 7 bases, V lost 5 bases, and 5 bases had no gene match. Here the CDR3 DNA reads TGTGCCAGTAGTCCAGACAGGGGGCAGAATGAGCAGTTCTTC. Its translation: CASSPDRGQNEQFF.

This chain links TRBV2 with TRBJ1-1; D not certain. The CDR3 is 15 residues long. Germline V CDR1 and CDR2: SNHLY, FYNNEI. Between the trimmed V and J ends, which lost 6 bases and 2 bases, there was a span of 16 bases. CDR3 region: CASSETIFTNTEAFF. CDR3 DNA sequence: TGTGCCAGCAGCGAAACGATCTTTACAAACACTGAAGCTTTCTTT.

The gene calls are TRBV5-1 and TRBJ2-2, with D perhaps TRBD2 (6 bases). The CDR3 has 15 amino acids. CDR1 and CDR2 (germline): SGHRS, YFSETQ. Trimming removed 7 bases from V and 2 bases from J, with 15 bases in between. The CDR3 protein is CASGSGGINTGELFF. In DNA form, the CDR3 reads TGCGCCAGCGGGTCAGGCGGGATAAACACCGGGGAGCTGTTTTTT.

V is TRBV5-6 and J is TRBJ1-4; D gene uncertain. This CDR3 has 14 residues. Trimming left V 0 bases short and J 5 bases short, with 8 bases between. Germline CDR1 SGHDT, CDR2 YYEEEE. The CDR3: CASSLEYGNEKLFF. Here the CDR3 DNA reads TGTGCCAGCAGCTTGGAGTACGGGAATGAAAAACTGTTTTTT.

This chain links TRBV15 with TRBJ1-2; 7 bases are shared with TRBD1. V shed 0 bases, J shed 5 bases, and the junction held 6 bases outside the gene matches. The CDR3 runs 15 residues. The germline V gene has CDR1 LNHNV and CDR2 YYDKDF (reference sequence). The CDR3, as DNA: TGTGCCACCAGCAGAGATCGCGGGACAGAATATGGCTACACCTTC. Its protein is CATSRDRGTEYGYTF.

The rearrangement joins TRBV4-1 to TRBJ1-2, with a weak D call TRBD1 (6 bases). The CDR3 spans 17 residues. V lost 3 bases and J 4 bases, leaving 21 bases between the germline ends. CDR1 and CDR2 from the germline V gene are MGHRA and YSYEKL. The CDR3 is CASSQLRSLGAGYGYTF. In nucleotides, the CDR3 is TGCGCCAGCAGCCAGCTAAGATCTTTGGGGGCCGGCTATGGCTACACCTTC.

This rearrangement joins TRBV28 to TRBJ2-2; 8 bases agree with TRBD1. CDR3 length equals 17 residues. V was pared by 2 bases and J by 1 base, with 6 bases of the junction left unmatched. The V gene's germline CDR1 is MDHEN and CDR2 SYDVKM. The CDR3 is CASSLSYGTGNTGELFF. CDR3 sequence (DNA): TGTGCCAGCAGTTTAAGTTATGGGACAGGGAACACCGGGGAGCTGTTTTTT.

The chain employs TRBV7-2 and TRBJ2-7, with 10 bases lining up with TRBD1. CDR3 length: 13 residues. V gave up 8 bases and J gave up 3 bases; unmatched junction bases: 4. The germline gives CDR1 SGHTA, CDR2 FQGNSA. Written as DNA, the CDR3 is TGTGCCAGCTTAAGGACAGGGGGCTACGAGCAGTACTTC. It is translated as CASLRTGGYEQYF.

The CDR3 DNA reads TGCGCCAGCAGCTTGACAGGGCACCCCTATCAGCCCCAGCATTTT. It codes for CASSLTGHPYQPQHF. The chain uses TRBV5-1 and TRBJ1-5, with a weak D call TRBD1 (6 bases). V lost 1 base and J 5 bases, leaving 13 bases between the germline ends. This CDR3 spans 15 amino acids. Germline CDR1 and CDR2: SGHRS and YFSETQ.